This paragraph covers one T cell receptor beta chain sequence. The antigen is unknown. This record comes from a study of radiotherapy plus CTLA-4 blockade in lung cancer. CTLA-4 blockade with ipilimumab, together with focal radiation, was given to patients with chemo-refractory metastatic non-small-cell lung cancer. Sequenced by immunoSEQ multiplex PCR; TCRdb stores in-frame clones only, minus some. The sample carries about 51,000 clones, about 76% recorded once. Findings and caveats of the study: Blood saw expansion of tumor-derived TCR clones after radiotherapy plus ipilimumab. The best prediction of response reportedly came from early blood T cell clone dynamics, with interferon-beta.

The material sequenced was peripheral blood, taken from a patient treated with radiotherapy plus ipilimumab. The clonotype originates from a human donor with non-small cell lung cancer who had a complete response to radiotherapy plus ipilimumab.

The CDR3 loop reads CASSTSGRSTDTQYF. DNA for the CDR3: TGTGCCAGCAGCACTAGCGGGAGAAGCACAGATACGCAGTATTTT. This rearrangement joins TRBV6-5 to TRBJ2-3; 11 bases agree with TRBD2. Germline V gene sequence: CDR1 MNHEY, CDR2 SVGAGI. The CDR3 totals 15 residues. J gave up 0 bases and V 6 bases, and 2 bases lay outside the gene matches.